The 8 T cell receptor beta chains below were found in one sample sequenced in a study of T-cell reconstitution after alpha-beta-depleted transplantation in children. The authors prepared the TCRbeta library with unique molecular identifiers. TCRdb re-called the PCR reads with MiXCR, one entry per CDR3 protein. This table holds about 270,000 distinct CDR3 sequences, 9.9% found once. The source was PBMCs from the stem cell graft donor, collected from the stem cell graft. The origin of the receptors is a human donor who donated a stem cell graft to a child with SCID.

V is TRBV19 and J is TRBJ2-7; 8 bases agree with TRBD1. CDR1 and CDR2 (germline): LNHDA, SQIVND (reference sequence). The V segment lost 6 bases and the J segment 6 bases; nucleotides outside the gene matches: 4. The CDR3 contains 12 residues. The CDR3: CASRRQGFEQYF. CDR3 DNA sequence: TGTGCCAGTAGGCGACAGGGGTTCGAGCAGTACTTC.

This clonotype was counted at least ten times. In DNA, the CDR3 is TGTGCCAGCAGTGACGGGACAGGGGCGGGGAACACTGAAGCTTTCTTT. Residues: CASSDGTGAGNTEAFF. The chain uses TRBV2 and TRBJ1-1; 10 bases align to TRBD1. Germline V gene sequence: CDR1 SNHLY, CDR2 FYNNEI. The V segment lost 3 bases and the J segment 1 base; nucleotides outside the gene matches: 5. The CDR3 runs 16 residues.

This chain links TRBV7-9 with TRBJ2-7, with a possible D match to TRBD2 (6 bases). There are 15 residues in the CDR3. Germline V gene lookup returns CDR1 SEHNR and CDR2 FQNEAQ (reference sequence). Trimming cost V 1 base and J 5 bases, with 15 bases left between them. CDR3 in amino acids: CASSLVRDSFNEQYF. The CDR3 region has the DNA TGTGCCAGCAGCTTAGTCCGGGACTCGTTCAACGAGCAGTACTTC.

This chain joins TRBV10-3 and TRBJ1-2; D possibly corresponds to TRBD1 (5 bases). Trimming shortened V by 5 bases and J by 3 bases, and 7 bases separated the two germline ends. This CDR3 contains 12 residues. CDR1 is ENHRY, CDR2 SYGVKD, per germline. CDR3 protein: CAISLTDYGYTF. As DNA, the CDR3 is TGTGCCATCAGTTTGACAGACTATGGCTACACCTTC.

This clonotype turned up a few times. CDR3 protein: CASSSQAGGDKNIQYF. The CDR3 DNA is TGTGCCAGCAGCTCCCAAGCAGGCGGGGACAAAAACATTCAGTACTTC. The rearrangement links TRBV7-8 to TRBJ2-4; the D gene is possibly TRBD2 (6 bases). The CDR3 has 16 residues. In germline, CDR1 is SGHVS, CDR2 FQNEAQ. V dropped 4 bases and J dropped 3 bases, with 16 bases sitting between them.

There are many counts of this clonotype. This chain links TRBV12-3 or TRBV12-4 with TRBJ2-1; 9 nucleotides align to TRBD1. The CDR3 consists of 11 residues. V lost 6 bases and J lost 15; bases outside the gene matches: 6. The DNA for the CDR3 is TGTGCCAGCAGCTGGGGACAGGGCCCGTTCTTC. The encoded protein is CASSWGQGPFF.

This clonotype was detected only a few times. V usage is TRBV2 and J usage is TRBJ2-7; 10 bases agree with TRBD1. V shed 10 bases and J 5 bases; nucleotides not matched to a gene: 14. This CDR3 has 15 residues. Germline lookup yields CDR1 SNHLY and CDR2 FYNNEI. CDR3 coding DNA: TGTGCCAACAACGCCCGCGGACAGGGGGGCAACGAGCAGTACTTC. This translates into CANNARGQGGNEQYF. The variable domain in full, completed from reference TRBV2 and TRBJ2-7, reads EPEVTQTPSHQVTQMGQEVILRCVPISNHLYFYWYRQILGQKVEFLVSFYNNEISEKSEIFDDQFSVERPDGSNFTLKIRSTKLEDSAMYFCANNARGQGGNEQYFGPGTRLTVT.

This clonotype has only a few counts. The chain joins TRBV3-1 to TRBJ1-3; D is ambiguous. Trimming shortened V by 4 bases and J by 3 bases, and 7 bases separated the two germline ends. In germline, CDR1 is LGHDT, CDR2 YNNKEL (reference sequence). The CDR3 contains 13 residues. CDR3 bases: TGTGCCAGCAGCCCCATGGGTGGAAACACCATATATTTT. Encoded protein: CASSPMGGNTIYF.